The clone carrying this T cell receptor beta chain came up many times. The CDR3 has 13 residues. The ends were cut back, 1 base at V and 5 bases at J, with 8 bases in the middle. Germline values: CDR1 LGHDT, CDR2 YNNKEL (reference sequence). These data originate in a study of T cells in Graves' hyperthyroidism and ophthalmopathy. Template material for amplifying TCR beta CDR3 regions consisted of RNA transcripts. The primer set for the first-round RT-PCR of the TCR CDR3 was HTBI. TCRdb ran MiXCR on the multiplex PCR reads and lists one entry per CDR3 protein. The sample has about 320,000 distinct CDR3 sequences, around 17% seen once.

The source material was blood. The sequence was obtained from a man between 25 and 39 years old with Graves' hyperthyroidism. The V gene is TRBV3-1, the J gene TRBJ2-5; D gene ambiguous. CDR3 sequence: CASSQGLRETQYF. In DNA form, the CDR3 reads TGTGCCAGCAGCCAAGGACTGCGCGAGACCCAGTACTTC.